This T cell receptor (beta chain) originates from a study of T cells expressing NK-cell markers. Across the study: Sorted T-cell subsets CD3+CD56+NKG2C+, CD3+CD56+NKG2C- and CD3+CD56-NKG2C+ were TCR beta-sequenced.

Germline V lookup: CDR1 SEHNR, CDR2 FQNEAQ (reference sequence). The CDR3 loop spans 13 amino acids. Regarding the study as a whole: Clarity on HCMV specificity was lacking for the expanded NKG2C+ T cell clones. Dominance of the CD3+CD56-NKG2C+ fraction by these clonotypes also held in several donors.

With respect to this clonotype: Its antigen remains unknown.

TCRdb reanalyzed the 5' RACE reads and collapses them to one entry per CDR3 protein, without DNA. Recorded for this sample: hundreds of thousands of distinct CDR3 sequences. The source is a man younger than 35 in good health. Sequencing was carried out using blood T cells: a sorted CD56 or NKG2C T cell subset, CD4+ or CD8+ T cells, or bulk PBMC T cells (not recorded which). The rearrangement links TRBV7-9 to TRBJ2-1; with no DNA, the TCRdb D assignment of TRBD1 cannot be verified. The CDR3 loop is CASSLVRGYEQFF. The whole variable domain, remainder taken from reference TRBV7-9 and TRBJ2-1, is DTGVSQNPRHKITKRGQNVTFRCDPISEHNRLYWYRQTLGQGPEFLTYFQNEAQLEKSRLLSDRFSAERPKGSFSTLEIQRTEQGDSAMYLCASSLVRGYEQFFGPGTRLTVL.